A selection of T cell receptor beta chains follows, all from one sample in a study of OX40 agonist ivuxolimab in advanced cancers. Repertoires were generated with immunoSEQ multiplex PCR, while TCRdb's copy carries only in-frame clones and drops some. In the table there are tens of thousands of clones, about 93% of which are singletons. The input for sequencing was CD4+ or CD8+ T cells sorted from blood, taken in a trial of the OX40 agonist ivuxolimab. All receptors derive from an adult with an advanced solid tumor such as melanoma, head and neck, liver or kidney cancer. CDR3s include the opening cysteine and the closing phenylalanine or tryptophan. A row's size may be missing; if present it is once, few, many or a size class.

V gene	J gene	clone size	CDR3 protein
TRBV19	TRBJ2-7	NA	CASSISGPSSYEQYF
TRBV7-9	TRBJ2-7	NA	CASSPGTALYEQYF
TRBV10-3	TRBJ2-7	NA	CAISASADSYEQYF
TRBV6-5	TRBJ1-5	NA	CASSIGQSQPQHF
TRBV9	TRBJ2-5	NA	CASSPYGAGGPERETQYF
TRBV6-6	TRBJ2-3	NA	CASSYSDPKDTDTQYF
TRBV6-1	TRBJ2-7	NA	CASSEEDRASYEQYF
TRBV7-9	TRBJ2-7	few	CASSASGSTREQYF
TRBV5-1	TRBJ2-1	NA	CASSPFLSLAGSYNEQFF
TRBV2	TRBJ1-5	NA	CASSESGGVNQPQHF
TRBV19	TRBJ2-5	NA	CASSWGWGTQETQYF
TRBV7-2	TRBJ2-7	NA	CASSRLADFYEQYF
TRBV30	TRBJ1-1	NA	CAWSDYRWLNTEAFF
TRBV4-1	TRBJ2-7	NA	CASSQNRSPHYEQYF
TRBV2	TRBJ2-7	NA	CASSDRGPSYEQYF
TRBV19	TRBJ2-1	NA	CASSFTGIANEQFF
TRBV30	TRBJ2-7	NA	CAWSVGSGGTEQYF
TRBV5-4	TRBJ2-2	NA	CASSLETRTGELFF
TRBV28	TRBJ2-1	NA	CASRELSGSSYNEQFF
TRBV4-3	TRBJ2-1	once	CASSQDPPSFSNEQFF
TRBV5-6	TRBJ1-1	NA	CASSLGQGVVTEAFF
TRBV28	TRBJ2-1	NA	CASSSDPLSSYNEQFF
TRBV7-9	TRBJ2-2	once	CASSFLLVDTGELFF
TRBV4-3	TRBJ1-2	NA	CASSQETGGYGYTF